The next 20 T cell receptor beta chains were all read from a single sample in a study of T cells in Graves' hyperthyroidism and ophthalmopathy. Authors of the study amplified TCR beta CDR3 regions from RNA transcripts. First-round RT-PCR with HTBI primers amplified the TCR CDR3 region. TCRdb reprocessed the multiplex PCR reads via MiXCR and lists one record per CDR3 protein. The sample has 690,000 or so distinct CDR3 sequences; 18% are singletons. Specimen: blood. The receptors were sampled from a woman between 45 and 60 years old with Graves' hyperthyroidism that later progressed to Graves' ophthalmopathy.

This clonotype has a handful of counts. The genes are TRBV6-1 and TRBJ2-3; no clear D. Trimming shortened V by 5 bases and J by 2 bases, and 11 bases separated the two germline ends. The CDR3 sequence is 14 residues long. CDR1 and CDR2 (germline): MNHNS, SASEGT. This CDR3 is CASSYSRNTDTQYF. The CDR3 DNA reads as TGTGCCAGCAGTTATTCCCGGAACACAGATACGCAGTATTTT.

This chain links TRBV9 with TRBJ2-5; 9 bases agree with TRBD2. Trimming at V came to 0 bases and at J to 4 bases, leaving 13 bases not matched to a gene. The CDR3 runs to 18 residues. Germline CDR1 SGDLS, CDR2 YYNGEE. In DNA form, the CDR3 reads TGTGCCAGCAGCGTAGGGGGTAGCGGGGGTACGCTAGCAGAGACCCAGTACTTC. This gives the protein CASSVGGSGGTLAETQYF.

This clonotype was observed at least ten times. The V gene is TRBV2, the J gene TRBJ2-3; D is unclear. Germline V gene lookup returns CDR1 SNHLY and CDR2 FYNNEI. Trimming cost V 2 bases and J 5 bases, with 8 bases left between them. This CDR3 has 13 residues. The CDR3 sequence: CASSESWGDTQYF. In DNA form, the CDR3 reads TGTGCCAGCAGTGAAAGCTGGGGAGATACGCAGTATTTT.

The chain has TRBV19 and TRBJ1-3, with D possibly being TRBD1 (5 bases). Per the germline V gene, CDR1 is LNHDA and CDR2 is SQIVND (reference sequence). V was trimmed by 5 bases and J by 4 bases, leaving 21 bases between them. This CDR3 has 17 amino acids. The DNA of the CDR3 is TGTGCCAGTAGTTGGGACTTCACAACGACGGGCGGAAACACCATATATTTT. Translation gives CASSWDFTTTGGNTIYF.

This clonotype has ten or more counts. The CDR3 DNA reads TGTGCCAGCAGCCTAAATCCCCCCCGACAGGGGGCGATCGCCGAAGCTTTCTTT. Protein sequence: CASSLNPPRQGAIAEAFF. The chain has TRBV7-9 and TRBJ1-1, with 10 bases aligning to TRBD1. The germline V gene has CDR1 SEHNR and CDR2 FQNEAQ (reference sequence). The CDR3 spans 18 residues. V was clipped by 5 bases and J by 8 bases; unmatched bases: 20.

V gene TRBV6-1 combines with J gene TRBJ2-2; 9 nucleotides match TRBD1. Germline loops: CDR1 MNHNS, CDR2 SASEGT. With V trimmed by 6 bases and J by 0 bases, 8 bases remained unmatched. The CDR3 has 17 residues. The DNA for the CDR3 is TGTGCCAGCAGGAAGGACAGGGGTGCCCCGAACACCGGGGAGCTGTTTTTT. Its translation is CASRKDRGAPNTGELFF.

This clonotype was recorded many times. The rearrangement links TRBV3-1 to TRBJ1-4; D uncertain. Trimming removed 4 bases from V and 8 bases from J, with 5 bases in between. CDR1 and CDR2 (germline): LGHDT, YNNKEL (reference sequence). The length of the CDR3 is 11 residues. The chain's CDR3 is CASSLTEKLFF. CDR3 coding DNA: TGTGCCAGCAGCCTGACAGAAAAACTGTTTTTT. Full variable domain (rest looked up from reference TRBV3-1 and TRBJ1-4): DTAVSQTPKYLVTQMGNDKSIKCEQNLGHDTMYWYKQDSKKFLKIMFSYNNKELIINETVPNRFSPKSPDKAHLNLHINSLELGDSAVYFCASSLTEKLFFGSGTQLSVL.

This clonotype was observed many times. This chain joins TRBV27 and TRBJ2-1; D might be TRBD2 (6 bases). This CDR3 is built from 16 residues. V lost 3 bases and J lost 1, with 13 bases in between. Germline-derived CDR1 and CDR2 are MNHEY and SMNVEV (reference sequence). The CDR3 bases are TGTGCCAGCAGTTTTGGGAGGTGGGCTTCCTACAATGAGCAGTTCTTC. Amino acids: CASSFGRWASYNEQFF.

This clonotype has more than one count but fewer than ten. This chain links TRBV24-1 with TRBJ1-5; a possible D gene is TRBD1 (5 bases). Germline CDR1 KGHDR, CDR2 SFDVKD. CDR3 size: 16 residues. V was clipped by 3 bases and J by 1 base, with 12 bases between them. The CDR3 bases are TGTGCCACCAGTGATGGAAGGGGATCCAGCAATCAGCCCCAGCATTTT. Translation: CATSDGRGSSNQPQHF.

To note about this clonotype: A much larger clone differs by one base, so this may be a read error. The J gene is TRBJ1-4, the V gene TRBV12-3 or TRBV12-4; D ambiguous. This CDR3 region has 13 residues. CDR3 loop: CASSFRGGEKLLF. The CDR3 DNA is TGTGCCAGCAGTTTCCGGGGTGGCGAAAAACTGCTTTTT.

V gene TRBV5-1 combines with J gene TRBJ2-2; D is unresolved. With 2 bases removed from V and 2 bases from J, the gap between germline ends came to 10 bases. Germline values: CDR1 SGHRS, CDR2 YFSETQ. CDR3 length equals 15 residues. CDR3 sequence reads: CASSFFGGNTGELFF. The CDR3 DNA sequence: TGCGCCAGCAGCTTCTTCGGCGGTAACACCGGGGAGCTGTTTTTT.

This clonotype was observed many times. The V and J genes are TRBV12-3 or TRBV12-4 and TRBJ2-5, with 8 positions matching TRBD1. Trimming took 3 bases from V and 7 from J; bases not matched to a gene: 7. The CDR3 covers 14 residues. CDR3 amino acids: CASSLRTGRATQYF. CDR3 DNA: TGTGCCAGCAGTTTGCGGACAGGGCGGGCGACCCAGTACTTC.

The chain couples TRBV9 to TRBJ1-1; TRBD1 matches at 7 bases. This CDR3 region has 15 residues. The trim removed 1 base at V and 2 bases at J, leaving 5 bases unmatched. The germline V gene has CDR1 SGDLS and CDR2 YYNGEE. Written as DNA, the CDR3 is TGTGCCAGCAGCGTATCGAGACAGGGAAACACTGAAGCTTTCTTT. This codes for CASSVSRQGNTEAFF.

The V and J genes are TRBV5-4 and TRBJ2-1, with TRBD2 identical over 8 bases. The CDR3 extends over 15 amino acids. V lost 3 bases, J lost 10 bases, and 12 bases stayed unmatched. The germline V gene encodes CDR1 SGHNT and CDR2 YYREEE (reference sequence). DNA for the CDR3: TGTGCCAGCAGCTCCTGGAGGACTAGCTCCCGGGAGCAGTTCTTC. Amino acids: CASSSWRTSSREQFF.

Concerning this clonotype: The junction differs from germline at one of its ends, possibly a read error. The rearrangement uses TRBV6-2 or TRBV6-3 and TRBJ2-1; 9 nucleotides align to TRBD2. Germline lookup yields CDR1 MNHEY and CDR2 SVGEGT. This CDR3 has 16 residues. CDR3 sequence reads: CASSYSPGLAYDEQFF. The CDR3 DNA reads TGTGCCAGCAGTTACTCCCCGGGACTAGCCTACGATGAGCAGTTCTTC.

The CDR3 loop is CASSPEGVGSPLHF. Written as DNA, the CDR3 is TGTGCCAGCAGCCCCGAGGGGGTCGGTTCACCCCTCCACTTT. The J gene is TRBJ1-6, the V gene TRBV7-9, with a tentative D call TRBD1 (6 bases). The CDR3 totals 14 residues. The germline V gene encodes CDR1 SEHNR and CDR2 FQNEAQ (reference sequence). The V gene lost 5 bases and the J gene lost 9 bases, with 14 bases spanning the gap.

The genes are TRBV7-9 and TRBJ1-2; no definite D call. There are 13 residues in the CDR3. Germline lookup yields CDR1 SEHNR and CDR2 FQNEAQ (reference sequence). Between the trimmed V and J ends, which lost 1 base and 5 bases, there was a span of 8 bases. Here the CDR3 reads CASSLGESYGYTF. The CDR3 DNA is TGTGCCAGCAGCTTAGGGGAATCGTATGGCTACACCTTC.

The sample holds many counts of this clonotype. This chain connects TRBV20-1 to TRBJ2-3; D ambiguous. V lost 6 bases, J lost 3 bases, and 19 bases lay in between. The length of the CDR3 is 15 residues. CDR1 is DFQATT, CDR2 SNEGSKA, per germline (reference sequence). As DNA, the CDR3 is TGCAGTGCCAGAAGGCTAGGATTGGAGACAGATACGCAGTATTTT. Its protein product is CSARRLGLETDTQYF.

The V gene is TRBV27, the J gene TRBJ2-2; 7 nucleotides align to TRBD1. The CDR3 runs 14 residues. Losses at the gene ends were 8 bases for V and 2 bases for J; bases not matched to a gene: 5. Germline V CDR1 and CDR2: MNHEY, SMNVEV (reference sequence). The chain's CDR3 is CASLDRDNTGELFF. The CDR3 DNA reads as TGTGCCAGCTTAGACAGGGATAACACCGGGGAGCTGTTTTTT.

The chain links TRBV2 to TRBJ1-1, with TRBD1 matching over 11 bases. This CDR3 is built from 15 residues. V was pared by 4 bases and J by 4 bases, with 5 bases of the junction left unmatched. CDR1 is SNHLY, CDR2 FYNNEI, per germline. The CDR3 loop is CASSAGQGAGTEAFF. The CDR3 DNA reads TGTGCCAGCAGTGCCGGACAGGGGGCAGGCACTGAAGCTTTCTTT. Filled out from reference TRBV2 and TRBJ1-1, the complete variable domain reads EPEVTQTPSHQVTQMGQEVILRCVPISNHLYFYWYRQILGQKVEFLVSFYNNEISEKSEIFDDQFSVERPDGSNFTLKIRSTKLEDSAMYFCASSAGQGAGTEAFFGQGTRLTVV.